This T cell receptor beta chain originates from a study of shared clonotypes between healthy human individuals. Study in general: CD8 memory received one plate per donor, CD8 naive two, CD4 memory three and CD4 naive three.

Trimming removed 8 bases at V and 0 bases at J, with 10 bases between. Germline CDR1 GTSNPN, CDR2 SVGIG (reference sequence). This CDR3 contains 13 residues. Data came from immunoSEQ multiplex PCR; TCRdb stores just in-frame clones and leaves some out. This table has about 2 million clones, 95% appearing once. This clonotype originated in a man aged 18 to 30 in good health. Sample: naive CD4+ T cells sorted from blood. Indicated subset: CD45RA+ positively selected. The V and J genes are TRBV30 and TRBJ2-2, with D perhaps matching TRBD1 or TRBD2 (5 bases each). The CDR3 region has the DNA TGTGCCGGGACCACTCCGAACACCGGGGAGCTGTTTTTT. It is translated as CAGTTPNTGELFF.